This T cell receptor (beta chain) came from a study of shared clonotypes between healthy human individuals. V dropped 1 base and J dropped 5 bases, with 12 bases sitting between them. CDR3 length: 15 residues. Germline V CDR1 and CDR2: SGHVS, FQNEAQ. Genomic DNA per cell subset filled all wells of several immunoSEQ plates. Sequenced by immunoSEQ multiplex PCR; TCRdb stores in-frame clones only, minus some. The sample consists of around 500,000 clones, around four fifths of them appearing once. Unsorted samples used approximately 99 million PBMCs for genomic DNA. This clone was counted once. Its antigen is not known. Study observations and caveats: Represented diversity, genetic and exposure-history alike, was limited by few donors.

The clonotype comes from a woman in her thirties or forties in good health. Some clones in this sample may be carry-over from other donors' samples. The chain recombines TRBV7-8 with TRBJ2-1; maybe TRBD2 (6 bases). Sequenced input: PBMCs. CDR3: CASSLGSGVHNEQFF. For the CDR3, the DNA is TGTGCCAGCAGCTTAGGTAGCGGAGTCCACAATGAGCAGTTCTTC.